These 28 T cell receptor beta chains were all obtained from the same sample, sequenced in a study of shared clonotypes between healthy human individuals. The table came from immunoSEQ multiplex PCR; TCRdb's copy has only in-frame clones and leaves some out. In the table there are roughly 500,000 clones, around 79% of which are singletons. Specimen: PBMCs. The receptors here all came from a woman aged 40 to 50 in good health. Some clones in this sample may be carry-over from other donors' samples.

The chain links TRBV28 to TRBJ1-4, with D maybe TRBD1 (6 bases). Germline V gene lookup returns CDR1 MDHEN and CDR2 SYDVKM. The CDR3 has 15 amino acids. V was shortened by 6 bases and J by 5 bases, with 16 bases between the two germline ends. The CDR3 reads CASSPGGQTNEKLFF. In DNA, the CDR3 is TGTGCCAGCAGCCCCGGGGGGCAGACAAATGAAAAACTGTTTTTT.

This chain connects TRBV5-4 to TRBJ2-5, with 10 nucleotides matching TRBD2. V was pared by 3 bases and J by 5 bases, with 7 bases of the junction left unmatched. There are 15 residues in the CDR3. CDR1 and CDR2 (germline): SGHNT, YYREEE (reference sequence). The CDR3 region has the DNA TGTGCCAGCAGCTGGAGAGCGGGAGGGTGGGAGACCCAGTACTTC. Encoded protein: CASSWRAGGWETQYF.

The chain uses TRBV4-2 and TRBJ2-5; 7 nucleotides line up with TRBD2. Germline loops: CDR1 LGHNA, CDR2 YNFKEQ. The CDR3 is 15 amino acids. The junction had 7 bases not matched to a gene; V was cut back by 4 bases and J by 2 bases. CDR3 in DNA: TGTGCCAGCAGCCGCCGACTAGCAGTTCAAGAGACCCAGTACTTC. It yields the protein CASSRRLAVQETQYF.

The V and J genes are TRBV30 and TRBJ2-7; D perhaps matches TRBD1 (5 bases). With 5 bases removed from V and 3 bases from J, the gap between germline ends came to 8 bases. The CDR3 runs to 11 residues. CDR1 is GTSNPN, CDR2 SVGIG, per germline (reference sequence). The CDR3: CAWQGFYEQYF. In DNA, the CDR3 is TGTGCCTGGCAGGGATTCTACGAGCAGTACTTC.

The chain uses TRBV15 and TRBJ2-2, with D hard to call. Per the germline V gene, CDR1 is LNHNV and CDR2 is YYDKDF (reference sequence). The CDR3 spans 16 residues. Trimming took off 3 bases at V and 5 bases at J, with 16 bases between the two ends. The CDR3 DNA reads TGTGCCACCAGCAGTACGGCAGCTGAGAAGACCGGGGAGCTGTTTTTT. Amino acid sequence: CATSSTAAEKTGELFF.

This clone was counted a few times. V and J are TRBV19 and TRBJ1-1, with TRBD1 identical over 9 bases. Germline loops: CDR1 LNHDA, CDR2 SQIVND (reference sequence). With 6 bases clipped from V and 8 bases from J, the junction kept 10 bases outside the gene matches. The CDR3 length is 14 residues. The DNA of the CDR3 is TGTGCCAGTAGGAACCGGGACAGGGACGGGGAAGCTTTCTTT. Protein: CASRNRDRDGEAFF.

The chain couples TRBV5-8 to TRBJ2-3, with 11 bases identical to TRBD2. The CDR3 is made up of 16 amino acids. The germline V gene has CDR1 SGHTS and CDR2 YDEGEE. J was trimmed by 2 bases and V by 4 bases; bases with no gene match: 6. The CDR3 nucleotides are TGTGCCAGCAGCAAGGGGACTAGCGGCAACACAGATACGCAGTATTTT. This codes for CASSKGTSGNTDTQYF.

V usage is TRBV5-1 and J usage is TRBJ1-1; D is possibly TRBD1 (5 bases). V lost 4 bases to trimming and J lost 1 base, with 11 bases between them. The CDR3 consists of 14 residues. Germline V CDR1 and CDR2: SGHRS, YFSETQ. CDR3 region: CASSTSDRNTEAFF. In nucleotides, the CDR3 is TGCGCCAGCAGCACTTCAGACAGGAACACTGAAGCTTTCTTT.

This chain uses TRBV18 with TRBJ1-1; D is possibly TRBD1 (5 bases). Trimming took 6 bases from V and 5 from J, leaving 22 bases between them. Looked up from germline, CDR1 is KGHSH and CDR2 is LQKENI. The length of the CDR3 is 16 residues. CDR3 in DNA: TGTGCCAGCTCCCTAGGGCAGGGAACTTTTCGGACTGAAGCTTTCTTT. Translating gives CASSLGQGTFRTEAFF.

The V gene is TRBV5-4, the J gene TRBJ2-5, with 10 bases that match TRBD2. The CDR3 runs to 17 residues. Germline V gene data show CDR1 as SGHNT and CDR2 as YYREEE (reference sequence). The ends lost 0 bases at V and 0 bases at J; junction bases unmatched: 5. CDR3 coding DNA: TGTGCCAGCAGCTTGGGAGCGGGAGGGCTGTACCAAGAGACCCAGTACTTC. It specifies CASSLGAGGLYQETQYF. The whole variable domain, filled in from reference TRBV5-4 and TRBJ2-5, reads ETGVTQSPTHLIKTRGQQVTLRCSSQSGHNTVSWYQQALGQGPQFIFQYYREEENGRGNFPPRFSGLQFPNYSSELNVNALELDDSALYLCASSLGAGGLYQETQYFGPGTRLLVL.

The CDR3, as DNA: TGTGCCAGCAGCAAAGGGCGTGAGACCCAGTACTTC. Translated, it gives CASSKGRETQYF. The gene calls are TRBV7-8 and TRBJ2-5; D is uncertain. The CDR3 is 12 amino acids. Germline V gene sequence: CDR1 SGHVS, CDR2 FQNEAQ. The V and J ends lost 5 bases and 5 bases respectively, with 9 bases between them.

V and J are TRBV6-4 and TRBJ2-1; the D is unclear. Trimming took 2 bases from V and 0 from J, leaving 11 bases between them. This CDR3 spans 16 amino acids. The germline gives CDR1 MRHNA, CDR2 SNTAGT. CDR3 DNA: TGTGCCAGCAGTGACCGCCACGTCAGCTCCTACAATGAGCAGTTCTTC. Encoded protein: CASSDRHVSSYNEQFF.

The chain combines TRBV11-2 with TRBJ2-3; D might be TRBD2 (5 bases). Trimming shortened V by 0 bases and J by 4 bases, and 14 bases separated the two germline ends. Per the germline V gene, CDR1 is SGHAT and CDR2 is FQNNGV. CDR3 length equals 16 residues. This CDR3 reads CASSLDGWRVSDTQYF. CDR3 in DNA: TGTGCCAGCAGCTTAGATGGCTGGCGGGTGTCAGATACGCAGTATTTT.

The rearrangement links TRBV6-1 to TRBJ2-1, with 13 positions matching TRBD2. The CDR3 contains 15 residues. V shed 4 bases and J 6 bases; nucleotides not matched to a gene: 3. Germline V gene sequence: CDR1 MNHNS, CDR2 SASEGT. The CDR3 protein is CASSGLAGGGNEQFF. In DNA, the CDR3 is TGTGCCAGCAGTGGACTAGCGGGAGGTGGCAATGAGCAGTTCTTC.

CDR3 nucleotides: TGTGCCATCACTGACTTGGGACAGAGTGGAAACACCATATATTTT. Translating gives CAITDLGQSGNTIYF. The chain uses TRBV10-3 and TRBJ1-3, with 7 positions matching TRBD1. The CDR3 is 15 residues long. CDR1 and CDR2 from the germline V gene are ENHRY and SYGVKD. The V and J ends lost 7 bases and 3 bases, in that order; junction bases with no gene match: 9.

CDR3 in amino acids: CASTRVQGGGELFF. As DNA, the CDR3 is TGTGCCAGTACCAGAGTACAGGGCGGCGGGGAGCTGTTTTTT. The genes are TRBV19 and TRBJ2-2; possibly TRBD1 for D (6 bases). CDR1 and CDR2 (germline): LNHDA, SQIVND (reference sequence). The germline V and J ends were trimmed by 7 bases and 7 bases, with 16 bases remaining between them. The CDR3 is 14 amino acids. Variable domain in full (rest from reference TRBV19 and TRBJ2-2): DGGITQSPKYLFRKEGQNVTLSCEQNLNHDAMYWYRQDPGQGLRLIYYSQIVNDFQKGDIAEGYSVSREKKESFPLTVTSAQKNPTAFYLCASTRVQGGGELFFGEGSRLTVL.

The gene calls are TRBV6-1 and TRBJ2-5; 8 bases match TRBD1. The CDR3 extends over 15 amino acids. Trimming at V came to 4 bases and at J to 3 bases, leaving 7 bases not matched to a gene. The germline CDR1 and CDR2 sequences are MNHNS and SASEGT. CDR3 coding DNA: TGTGCCAGCAGTGTATTCTTGACAGGGGAAGAGACCCAGTACTTC. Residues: CASSVFLTGEETQYF.

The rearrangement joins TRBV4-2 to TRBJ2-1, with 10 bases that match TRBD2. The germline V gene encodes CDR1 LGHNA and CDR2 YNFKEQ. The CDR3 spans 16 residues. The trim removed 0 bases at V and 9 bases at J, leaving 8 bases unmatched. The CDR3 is CASSQDSGTSAAEQFF. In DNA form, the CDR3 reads TGTGCCAGCAGCCAAGATTCCGGGACTAGCGCAGCTGAGCAGTTCTTC.

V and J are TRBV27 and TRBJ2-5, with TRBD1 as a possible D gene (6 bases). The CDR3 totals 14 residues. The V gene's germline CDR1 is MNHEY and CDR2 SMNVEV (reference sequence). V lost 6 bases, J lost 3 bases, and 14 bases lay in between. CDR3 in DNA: TGTGCCAGCAGGGGTACAGGGCTGAAAGAGACCCAGTACTTC. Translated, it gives CASRGTGLKETQYF.

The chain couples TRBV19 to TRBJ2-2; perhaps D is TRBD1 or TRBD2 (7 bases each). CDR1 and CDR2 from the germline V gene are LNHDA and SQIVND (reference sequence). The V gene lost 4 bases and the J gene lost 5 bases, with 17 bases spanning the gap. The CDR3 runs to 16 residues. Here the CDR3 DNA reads TGTGCCAGTAGTACCGCAGGGGGAGGGCGGACCGGGGAGCTGTTTTTT. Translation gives CASSTAGGGRTGELFF. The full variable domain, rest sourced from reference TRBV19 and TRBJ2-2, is DGGITQSPKYLFRKEGQNVTLSCEQNLNHDAMYWYRQDPGQGLRLIYYSQIVNDFQKGDIAEGYSVSREKKESFPLTVTSAQKNPTAFYLCASSTAGGGRTGELFFGEGSRLTVL.

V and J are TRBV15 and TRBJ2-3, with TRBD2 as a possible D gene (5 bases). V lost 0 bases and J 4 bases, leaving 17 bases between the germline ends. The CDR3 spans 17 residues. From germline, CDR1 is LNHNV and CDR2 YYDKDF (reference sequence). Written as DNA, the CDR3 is TGTGCCACCAGCAGAGATCGGAGGCGATCCGTGGCAGATACGCAGTATTTT. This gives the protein CATSRDRRRSVADTQYF.

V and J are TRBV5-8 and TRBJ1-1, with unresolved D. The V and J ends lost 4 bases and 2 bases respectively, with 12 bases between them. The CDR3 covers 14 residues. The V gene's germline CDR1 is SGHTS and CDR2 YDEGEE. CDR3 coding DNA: TGTGCCAGCAGCGTCCGCGGAGGTAACACTGAAGCTTTCTTT. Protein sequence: CASSVRGGNTEAFF.

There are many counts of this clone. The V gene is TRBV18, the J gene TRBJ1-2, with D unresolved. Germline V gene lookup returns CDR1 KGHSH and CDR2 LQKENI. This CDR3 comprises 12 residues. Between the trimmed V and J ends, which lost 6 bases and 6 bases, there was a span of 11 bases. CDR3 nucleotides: TGTGCCAGCTCCCCTCAAGGCGATGGCTACACCTTC. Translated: CASSPQGDGYTF.

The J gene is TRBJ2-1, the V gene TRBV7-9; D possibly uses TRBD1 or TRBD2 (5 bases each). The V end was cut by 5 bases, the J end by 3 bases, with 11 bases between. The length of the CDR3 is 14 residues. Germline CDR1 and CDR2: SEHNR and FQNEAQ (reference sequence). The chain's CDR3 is CASSLWDGYNEQFF. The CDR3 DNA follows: TGTGCCAGCAGCCTTTGGGACGGCTACAATGAGCAGTTCTTC. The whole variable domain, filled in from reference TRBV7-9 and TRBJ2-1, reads DTGVSQNPRHKITKRGQNVTFRCDPISEHNRLYWYRQTLGQGPEFLTYFQNEAQLEKSRLLSDRFSAERPKGSFSTLEIQRTEQGDSAMYLCASSLWDGYNEQFFGPGTRLTVL.

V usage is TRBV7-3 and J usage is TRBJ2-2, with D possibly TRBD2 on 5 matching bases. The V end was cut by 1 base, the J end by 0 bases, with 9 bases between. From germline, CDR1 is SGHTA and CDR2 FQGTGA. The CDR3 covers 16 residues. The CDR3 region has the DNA TGTGCCAGCAGCTTAAATCCTAGCTCGAACACCGGGGAGCTGTTTTTT. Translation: CASSLNPSSNTGELFF.

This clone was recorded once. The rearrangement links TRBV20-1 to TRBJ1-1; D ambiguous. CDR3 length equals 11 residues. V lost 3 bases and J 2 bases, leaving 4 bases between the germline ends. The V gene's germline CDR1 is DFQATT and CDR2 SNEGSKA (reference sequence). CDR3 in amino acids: CSASPNTEAFF. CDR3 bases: TGCAGTGCTAGTCCTAACACTGAAGCTTTCTTT.

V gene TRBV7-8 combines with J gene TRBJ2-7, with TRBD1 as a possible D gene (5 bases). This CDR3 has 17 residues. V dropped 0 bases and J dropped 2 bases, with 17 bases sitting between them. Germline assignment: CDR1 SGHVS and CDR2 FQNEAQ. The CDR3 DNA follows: TGTGCCAGCAGCTTAGCCACAGGAATACCGTTCACCTACGAGCAGTACTTC. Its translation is CASSLATGIPFTYEQYF.

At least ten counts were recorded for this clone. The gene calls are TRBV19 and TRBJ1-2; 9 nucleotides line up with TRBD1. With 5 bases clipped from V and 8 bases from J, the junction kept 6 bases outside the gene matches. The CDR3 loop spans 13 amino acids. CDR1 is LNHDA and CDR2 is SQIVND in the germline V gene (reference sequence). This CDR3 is CASSSGTGLGYTF. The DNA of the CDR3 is TGTGCCAGTAGTTCTGGGACAGGGCTCGGCTACACCTTC.